This entry concerns a single T cell receptor beta chain. Its matching antigen is unknown. Assay: immunoSEQ multiplex PCR; the TCRdb copy retains only in-frame clones and omits some. Here the sample spans 300,000 to 350,000 clones, roughly 90% being singletons. This record comes from a study of Ad26.COV2.S vaccination and SARS-CoV-2 variants. Study as a whole: This donor came from the COV1001 trial of Ad26.COV2.S. By the intramuscular route, Ad26.COV2.S was given once, or twice 56 days apart.

Study-wide results and limits: Spike-specific TCR breadth was greater in vaccine than placebo recipients. Possibly, TCR breadth and depth analyses underestimated total T cell responses.

Documented treatment: roughly 20 received Ad26.COV2.S at low or high dose, single or two shots; roughly five received placebo; per-sample allocation not given. The study sampled participants on day 63 after the first vaccine or placebo injection. V was shortened by 2 bases and J by 0 bases, with 4 bases between the two germline ends. The CDR3 is made up of 14 amino acids. Germline loops: CDR1 SGHTA, CDR2 FQGTGA. The chain has TRBV7-3 and TRBJ2-2; D unclear. This TCR came from a person aged 18-60 years who received the Ad26.COV2.S COVID-19 vaccine or a placebo. The sample here was peripheral blood, taken in a trial of Ad26.COV2.S vaccine versus placebo. Here the CDR3 reads CASSLGANTGELFF. DNA for the CDR3: TGTGCCAGCAGCTTAGGGGCGAACACCGGGGAGCTGTTTTTT.